This T cell receptor (beta chain) was sequenced for a study of regulatory and conventional T cells in RAG deficiency. TCRdb keeps only in-frame clones here, not all; method: immunoSEQ multiplex PCR. The sample shows about 30,000 clones, around 89% of them seen only once. CDR3 length equals 14 residues. J lost 2 bases, V lost 3 bases, and 1 base had no gene match. The germline gives CDR1 SGHAT, CDR2 FQNNGV. This same sample was also taken into another study, of regulatory T cells. That investigation notes: The PCR used 52 TRBV and 13 TRBJ primers.

The receptor was derived from a human donor in good health. The sequencing input was CD8+ T cells sorted from blood. V and J are TRBV11-2 and TRBJ2-3; 8 positions match TRBD2. CDR3 loop: CASSFGRDTDTQYF. The CDR3 region has the DNA TGTGCCAGCAGCTTCGGGAGGGACACAGATACGCAGTATTTT.